This is a list of T cell receptor beta chains from one sample in a study of cytomegalovirus exposure and HLA in healthy donors. Repertoires were generated with immunoSEQ multiplex PCR, while TCRdb's copy carries only in-frame clones and drops some. The sample records around 190,000 clones, around 87% being singletons. Sequencing input: PBMCs. The receptors derive from a woman aged 18 to 35 in good health and CMV-seronegative. CDR3s include the opening cysteine and the closing phenylalanine or tryptophan.

v_gene,j_gene,CDR3aa
TRBV27,TRBJ2-7,CASSLSTLSEQYF
TRBV18,TRBJ1-5,CASSPGLPSTQHF
TRBV6-6,TRBJ1-1,CASSSGSRNTEAFF
TRBV27,TRBJ2-7,CASSFSSSYEQYF
TRBV19,TRBJ2-5,CASSRQGALETQYF
TRBV6-5,TRBJ1-1,CASSSLSDRNTEAFF
TRBV10-1,TRBJ2-2,CASSPKGGLPGELFF
TRBV27,TRBJ1-6,CASSLPPQGGNSPLHF
TRBV18,TRBJ1-2,CASSPDGTNYGYTF
TRBV2,TRBJ1-5,CASSEMTDNQPQHF
TRBV4-2,TRBJ2-5,CASSRLAGTETQYF
TRBV4-1,TRBJ2-1,CASSQEGQGRNEQFF
TRBV30,TRBJ2-1,CAWSQTGAGSYNEQFF
TRBV7-9,TRBJ1-5,CASSLAGFGGNQPQHF
TRBV30,TRBJ1-6,CAWSVTGNSPLHF
TRBV19,TRBJ1-5,CAGSGGAGQPQHF
TRBV18,TRBJ1-2,CASSPPPSYGYTF
TRBV19,TRBJ2-7,CASRRRGSYEQYF
TRBV7-9,TRBJ1-6,CASSGQGASPLHF
TRBV5-1,TRBJ1-1,CASSLADTNTEAFF
TRBV27,TRBJ2-7,CASRRGTRGTYEQYF
TRBV15,TRBJ1-2,CATSRDRRVGNAYTF
TRBV7-9,TRBJ2-1,CSSSLWFSTGGPYNEQFF
TRBV2,TRBJ2-5,CASSIDRGRQETQYF
TRBV19,TRBJ1-1,CASSIVPVSGGAFF
TRBV4-1,TRBJ2-1,CASSQDRGLAGGGNEQFF
TRBV6-5,TRBJ1-2,CASSSWTGANYGYTF
TRBV7-2,TRBJ2-2,CASSEGGSGGGELFF
TRBV7-9,TRBJ2-7,CSSTGILDEQYF
TRBV6-1,TRBJ2-3,CASSSRQGGTDTQYF
TRBV5-4,TRBJ1-2,CASSLGGANYGYTF
TRBV9,TRBJ1-2,CASSEGQGVGYTF
TRBV6-1,TRBJ1-6,CASSPITGVESPLHF
TRBV18,TRBJ1-5,CASSPPESALQPQHF
TRBV27,TRBJ2-3,CASTHWGGGTDTQYF
TRBV30,TRBJ1-1,CAWSMAGEGDAEAFF
TRBV5-6,TRBJ2-7,CASSSLDSAYEQYF
TRBV6-1,TRBJ1-3,CASRGSGAGNTIYF
TRBV9,TRBJ2-5,CASSVSGRGPETQYF
TRBV18,TRBJ2-2,CASSPRQINTGELFF
TRBV29-1,TRBJ1-1,CRAGDLNTEAFF
TRBV18,TRBJ1-1,CASSRGSRENTEAFF
TRBV4-1,TRBJ2-7,CASSPGQGTYEQYF
TRBV29-1,TRBJ2-3,CSVVTGETDTQYF
TRBV5-1,NA,CASSLAIPGTSGSYEQYF
TRBV6-5,TRBJ2-5,CASSAGTGGRETQYF
TRBV5-1,TRBJ1-1,CASSSSPSENTEAFF
TRBV4-2,TRBJ2-7,CASSQVLGTSGSNSYEQYF
TRBV19,TRBJ1-1,CASSIGTEFNTEAFF
TRBV2,TRBJ1-1,CASNTGVNTEAFF
TRBV7-2,TRBJ2-3,CASSSRREGTDTQYF
TRBV7-2,TRBJ1-5,CASSQREGQGRSNQPQHF
TRBV7-2,TRBJ1-1,CASSLVGQLNTEAFF
TRBV5-1,TRBJ2-5,CASSSGQGAQETQYF
TRBV11-2,TRBJ2-3,CASSFQGAYTDTQYF